The 7 T cell receptor beta chains given below trace back to one sample, sequenced in a study of monozygotic twins with inflammatory bowel disease. Reprocessing the 5' RACE reads, TCRdb reports a single entry for every CDR3 protein and omits DNA. The listing contains a few hundred thousand distinct CDR3 sequences. The sample taken for sequencing was blood. These receptors were obtained from a human donor with ulcerative colitis or Crohn's disease, or a healthy co-twin of an affected twin (not recorded which).

The gene calls are TRBV30 and TRBJ2-5. The CDR3 runs to 13 residues. The germline V gene has CDR1 GTSNPN and CDR2 SVGIG (reference sequence). The CDR3 protein is CAWSIDNGETQYF.

The chain couples TRBV6-1 to TRBJ1-3. Germline CDR1 reads MNHNS; CDR2 reads SASEGT. The CDR3 runs to 15 residues. The CDR3 loop is CASRPFSVSGNTIYF.

V usage is TRBV9 and J usage is TRBJ1-5; TCRdb's D gene call, TRBD1, goes unchecked for lack of DNA. The CDR3 runs to 17 residues. The germline CDR1 and CDR2 sequences are SGDLS and YYNGEE. The CDR3 here is CASSVELHRGPYQPQHF.

The chain uses TRBV4-3 and TRBJ1-1; the TCRdb call, TRBD1, lacks DNA for checking. The CDR3 loop spans 14 amino acids. Looked up from germline, CDR1 is LGHNA and CDR2 is YSLEER. Here the CDR3 reads CASSPGQGATEAFF.

The V and J genes are TRBV7-9 and TRBJ1-5. Germline CDR1 reads SEHNR; CDR2 reads FQNEAQ (reference sequence). The CDR3 is made up of 14 amino acids. The CDR3 protein is CASSSQGGGQPQHF.

The chain joins TRBV25-1 to TRBJ1-1; the TCRdb call, TRBD1, lacks DNA for checking. CDR3 length equals 13 residues. The germline V gene has CDR1 MGHDK and CDR2 SYGVNS. The CDR3 here is CASSDRDDTEAFF.

The V and J genes are TRBV4-1 and TRBJ2-7; the D gene TCRdb calls, TRBD2, cannot be checked with no DNA. The CDR3 totals 18 residues. Germline CDR1 and CDR2: MGHRA and YSYEKL. CDR3 region: CASSQGWGLAGGTYEQYF.